The source of this TCR beta chain is a study of TIL therapy for anti-PD-1-resistant metastatic lung cancer. Germline values: CDR1 LGHNA, CDR2 YSLEER. Unmatched junction bases numbered 5, after V lost 0 bases and J lost 4 bases. This CDR3 spans 16 amino acids. The time point denotes: pre-treatment sample, taken before nivolumab and TIL therapy. The immunoSEQ assay was v3. Method: immunoSEQ multiplex PCR; TCRdb's copy keeps in-frame clones and lacks some. The repertoire holds about 46,000 clones, with 80% to 90% as singletons. Here the sequenced sample was blood, taken at baseline. J is TRBJ2-3 and V is TRBV4-3, with 9 nucleotides matching TRBD2. The TCR was taken from a person between 25 and 80 years old with non-small cell lung cancer. Written as DNA, the CDR3 is TGCGCCAGCAGCCAAGATGTAGCGGGAGTCCCAGATACGCAGTATTTT. Protein sequence: CASSQDVAGVPDTQYF.